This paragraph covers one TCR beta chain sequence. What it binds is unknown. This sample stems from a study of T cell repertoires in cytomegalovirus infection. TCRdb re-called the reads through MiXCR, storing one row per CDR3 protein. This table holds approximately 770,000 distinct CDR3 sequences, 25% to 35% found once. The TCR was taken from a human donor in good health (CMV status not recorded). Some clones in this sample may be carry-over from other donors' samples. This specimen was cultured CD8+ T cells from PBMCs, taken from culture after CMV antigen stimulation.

CDR3 nucleotides: TGTGCCAGCAGTGCTCCGGGGACCATCTACGAGCAGTACTTC. Protein sequence: CASSAPGTIYEQYF. The chain employs TRBV6-8 and TRBJ2-7; tentatively, D is TRBD1 or TRBD2 (5 bases each). CDR1 and CDR2 (germline): MNHGY, SAAAGT. This CDR3 is 14 amino acids long. V lost 5 bases and J lost 3, with 14 bases in between.